This T cell receptor (beta chain) was sequenced during a study of patients and donors after allogeneic stem cell transplantation. The CDR3 consists of 14 residues. J was trimmed by 6 bases and V by 2 bases; bases with no gene match: 6. TCRdb re-derived calls from the RT-PCR reads in MiXCR, one entry per CDR3 protein. The sample carries about a million distinct CDR3 sequences, under 20% recorded once. The TCR comes from a human donor who was either an allogeneic HSCT recipient or a stem cell or donor lymphocyte infusion donor (not recorded which). It is not recorded whose cells these are; they may come from a transplant donor. This chain uses TRBV12-3 or TRBV12-4 with TRBJ2-7; 8 bases fit TRBD1. The specimen sequenced was blood, either unsorted or a sorted T cell fraction (not recorded which). Here the CDR3 DNA reads TGTGCCAGCAGTTTAATGGGCAGGGGGCGCGAGCAGTACTTC. It encodes CASSLMGRGREQYF.